This T cell receptor (beta chain) stems from a study of T and B cells in COVID-19 patients. The overall study: Peripheral blood came from COVID-19 patients with active infection or after recovery. The recovered patients had mostly mild to moderate COVID-19 with outpatient management. Study-level findings and limits: Of approximately 2,400 TCR clusters found only in the recovered cohort, a few dozen had low generation probability.

The CDR3 has 14 amino acids. V shed 5 bases, J shed 2 bases, and the junction held 6 bases outside the gene matches. Germline V CDR1 and CDR2: DFQATT, SNEGSKA (reference sequence). In regard to this clonotype: No antigen is known for it.

Multiplex PCR with BIOMED2 TRB-A/B primer pools amplified TRB rearrangements. TCRdb fed the multiplex PCR reads into MiXCR, producing one record per CDR3 protein. The data contain 3,500 to 4,500 distinct CDR3 sequences, about a quarter of them singletons. TRB was amplified from around 250-500 ng of blood genomic DNA. The receptor comes from a human donor with active COVID-19. The genes are TRBV20-1 and TRBJ2-7; 10 bases are shared with TRBD1. The sample comprised blood. The CDR3 loop is CSAVRDRGPYEQYF. The CDR3 coding sequence is TGCAGTGCTGTCCGGGACAGGGGACCCTACGAGCAGTACTTC.